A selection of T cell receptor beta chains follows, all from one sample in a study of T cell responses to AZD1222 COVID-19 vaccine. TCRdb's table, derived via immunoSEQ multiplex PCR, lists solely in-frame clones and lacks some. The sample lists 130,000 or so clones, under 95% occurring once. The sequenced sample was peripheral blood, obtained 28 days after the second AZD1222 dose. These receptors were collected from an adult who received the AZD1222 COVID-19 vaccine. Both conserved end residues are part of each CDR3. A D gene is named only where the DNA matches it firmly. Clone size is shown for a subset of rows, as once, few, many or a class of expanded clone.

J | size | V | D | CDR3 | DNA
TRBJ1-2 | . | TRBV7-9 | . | CASSLGGGYTF | TGTGCCAGCAGCTTAGGGGGTGGCTACACCTTC
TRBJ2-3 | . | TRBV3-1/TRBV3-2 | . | CASSPPPSKGPYTQYF | TGTGCCAGCAGCCCCCCCCCTAGCAAGGGGCCGTATACGCAGTATTTT
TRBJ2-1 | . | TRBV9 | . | CASSVAPDTYNEQFF | TGTGCCAGCAGCGTAGCGCCGGATACCTACAATGAGCAGTTCTTC
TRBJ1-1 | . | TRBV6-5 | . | CASSSGGIPPGAFF | TGTGCCAGCAGCTCGGGCGGGATCCCGCCTGGAGCTTTCTTT
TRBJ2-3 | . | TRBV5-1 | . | CASSAQKITDTQYF | TGCGCCAGCAGCGCACAGAAGATCACAGATACGCAGTATTTT
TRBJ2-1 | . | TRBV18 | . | CASSPPIVLGSEQFF | TGTGCCAGCTCACCACCGATTGTGCTGGGTTCTGAGCAGTTCTTC
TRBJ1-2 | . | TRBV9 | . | CASSVGWGGTNYGYTF | TGTGCCAGCAGCGTAGGATGGGGAGGGACTAACTATGGCTACACCTTC
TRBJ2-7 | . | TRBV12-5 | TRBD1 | CASAPGQGRNEQYF | TGTGCTAGTGCCCCCGGACAGGGGCGGAACGAGCAGTACTTC
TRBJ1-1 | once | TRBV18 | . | CASSPPRGNTEAFF | TGTGCCAGCTCACCACCCAGGGGTAACACTGAAGCTTTCTTT
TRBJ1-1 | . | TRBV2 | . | CASSELRGGTEAFF | TGTGCCAGCAGTGAACTCAGGGGAGGGACTGAAGCTTTCTTT
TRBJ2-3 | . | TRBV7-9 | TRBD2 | CASSTGLANTDTQYF | TGTGCCAGCAGTACGGGACTAGCGAACACAGATACGCAGTATTTT
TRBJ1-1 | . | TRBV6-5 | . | CASSPNPANTEAFF | TGTGCCAGCAGTCCTAATCCAGCGAACACTGAAGCTTTCTTT
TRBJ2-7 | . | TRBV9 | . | CASSVVGGSYEQYF | TGTGCCAGCAGCGTAGTTGGGGGGTCCTACGAGCAGTACTTC
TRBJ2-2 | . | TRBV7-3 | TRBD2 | CASSAGGRGTGELFF | TGTGCCAGCAGCGCAGGAGGGAGGGGCACCGGGGAGCTGTTTTTT
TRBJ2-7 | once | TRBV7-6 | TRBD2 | CASSLRREGDPPRREQYF | TGTGCCAGCAGCTTAAGGCGGGAGGGCGACCCCCCCCGTCGGGAGCAGTACTTC
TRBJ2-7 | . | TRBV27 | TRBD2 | CASRPTSGSIHEQYF | TGTGCCAGCAGGCCCACTAGCGGGAGTATCCACGAGCAGTACTTC
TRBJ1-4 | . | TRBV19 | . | CASSIRSLSEKLFF | TGTGCCAGTAGTATTCGCTCTCTGAGCGAAAAACTGTTTTTT
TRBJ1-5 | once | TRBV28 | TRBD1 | CASSPSRTGPGTRTSNQPQHF | TGTGCCAGCAGCCCCTCCAGGACAGGACCGGGGACAAGGACCAGCAATCAGCCCCAGCATTTT
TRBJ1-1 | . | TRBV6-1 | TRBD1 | CASSEGWTGVNTEAFF | TGTGCCAGCAGTGAAGGGTGGACAGGGGTTAACACTGAAGCTTTCTTT
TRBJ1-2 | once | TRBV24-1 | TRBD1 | CATSEGGTNYGYTF | TGTGCCACCAGCGAAGGGGGCACTAACTATGGCTACACCTTC
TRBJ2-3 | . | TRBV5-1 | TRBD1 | CASSLADRDTDTQYF | TGCGCCAGCAGCTTGGCCGACAGGGACACAGATACGCAGTATTTT
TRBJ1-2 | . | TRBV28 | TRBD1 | CASSPGQGREWGNYGYTF | TGTGCCAGCAGTCCCGGACAGGGGCGGGAATGGGGTAACTATGGCTACACCTTC
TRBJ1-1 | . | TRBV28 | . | CASVLGSPGTEAFF | TGTGCCAGCGTACTCGGGAGTCCGGGAACTGAAGCTTTCTTT
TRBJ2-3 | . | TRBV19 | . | CASRQNRITDTQYF | TGTGCCAGTAGACAAAACAGGATCACAGATACGCAGTATTTT
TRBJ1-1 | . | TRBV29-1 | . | CSVERLNTEAFF | TGCAGCGTTGAACGTCTGAACACTGAAGCTTTCTTT
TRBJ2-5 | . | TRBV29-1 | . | CSVATGTETQYF | TGCAGCGTTGCTACGGGCACGGAGACCCAGTACTTC
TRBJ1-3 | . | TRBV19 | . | CASSIGYSGNTIYF | TGTGCCAGTAGTATCGGGTACTCTGGAAACACCATATATTTT
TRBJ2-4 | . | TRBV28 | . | CASSFPTRRVGPSIQYF | TGTGCCAGCAGTTTCCCAACCCGCAGGGTGGGCCCGAGCATTCAGTACTTC
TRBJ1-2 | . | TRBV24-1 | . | CATSGRGGGYTF | TGTGCCACCAGTGGCAGGGGAGGTGGCTACACCTTC
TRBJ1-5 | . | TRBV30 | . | CAWSEIGGQPQHF | TGTGCCTGGAGTGAAATCGGGGGGCAGCCCCAGCATTTT
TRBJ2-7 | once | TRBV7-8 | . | CASSLAIGAFYEQYF | TGTGCCAGCAGCTTAGCGATAGGGGCGTTCTACGAGCAGTACTTC
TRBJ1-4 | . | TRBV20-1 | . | CSASRGDGTNEKLFF | TGCAGTGCTAGTCGAGGGGACGGGACTAATGAAAAACTGTTTTTT
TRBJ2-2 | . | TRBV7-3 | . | CASSLTGALTELFF | TGTGCCAGCAGCTTAACGGGGGCCCTGACTGAGCTGTTTTTT
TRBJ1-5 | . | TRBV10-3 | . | CAISESGGKQPQHF | TGTGCCATCAGTGAGTCCGGGGGGAAACAGCCCCAGCATTTT
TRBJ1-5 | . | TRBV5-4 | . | CASSPDYNQPQHF | TGTGCCAGCAGCCCGGACTATAATCAGCCCCAGCATTTT
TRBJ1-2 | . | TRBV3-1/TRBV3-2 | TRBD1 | CASSLTGEYGYTF | TGTGCCAGCAGCCTGACAGGGGAGTATGGCTACACCTTC
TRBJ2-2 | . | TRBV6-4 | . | CASSDGADAGELFF | TGTGCCAGCAGTGACGGAGCTGATGCCGGGGAGCTGTTTTTT
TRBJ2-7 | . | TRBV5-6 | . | CASSYRNRRDESYEQYF | TGTGCCAGCAGCTACCGAAATCGGCGGGACGAGAGCTACGAGCAGTACTTC
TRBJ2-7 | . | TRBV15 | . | CATSRDLRSSYEQYF | TGTGCCACCAGCAGAGATCTGCGAAGCTCCTACGAGCAGTACTTC
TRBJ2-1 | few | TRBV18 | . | CASSPGTSYSYNEQFF | TGTGCCAGCTCACCTGGGACTTCCTATTCTTACAATGAGCAGTTCTTC
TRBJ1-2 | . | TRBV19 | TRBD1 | CASSTTGGHGYTF | TGTGCCAGTAGTACCACAGGGGGCCATGGCTACACCTTC
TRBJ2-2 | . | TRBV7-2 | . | CASSISGRSNTGELFF | TGTGCCAGCAGCATATCAGGGCGATCGAACACCGGGGAGCTGTTTTTT
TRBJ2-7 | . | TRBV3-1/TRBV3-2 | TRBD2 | CASSQDLHGRYEQYF | TGTGCCAGCAGCCAAGATCTTCACGGGAGGTACGAGCAGTACTTC
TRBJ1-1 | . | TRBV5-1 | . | CASSLEGHTEAFF | TGCGCCAGCAGCTTGGAGGGACACACTGAAGCTTTCTTT
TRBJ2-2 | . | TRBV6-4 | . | CASSDGADTGELFF | TGTGCCAGCAGTGACGGGGCGGACACCGGGGAGCTGTTTTTT
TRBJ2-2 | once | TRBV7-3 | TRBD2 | CASSPTRETANTGELFF | TGTGCCAGCAGCCCGACGCGGGAGACCGCGAACACCGGGGAGCTGTTTTTT
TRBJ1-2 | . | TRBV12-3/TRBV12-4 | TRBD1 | CASSGNRGYGYTF | TGTGCCAGCAGTGGGAACAGGGGCTATGGCTACACCTTC
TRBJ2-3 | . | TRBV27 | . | CASSSFERDTQYF | TGTGCCAGCAGTTCCTTCGAAAGGGATACGCAGTATTTT
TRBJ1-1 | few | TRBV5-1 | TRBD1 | CASSAGTGRAEAFF | TGCGCCAGCAGTGCCGGGACAGGGAGAGCTGAAGCTTTCTTT
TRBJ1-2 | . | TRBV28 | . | CASSFPGGGRDGYTF | TGTGCCAGCAGTTTTCCGGGAGGCGGGAGGGATGGCTACACCTTC
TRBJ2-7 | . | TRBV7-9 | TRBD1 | CASSHLDRVYEQYF | TGTGCCAGCAGCCACCTAGACAGGGTCTACGAGCAGTACTTC
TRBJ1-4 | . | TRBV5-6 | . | CASSLVGGWDEKLFF | TGTGCCAGCAGCTTGGTGGGGGGTTGGGATGAAAAACTGTTTTTT
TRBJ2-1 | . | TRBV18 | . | CASSGDTGDEQFF | TGTGCCAGCTCGGGGGATACGGGGGATGAGCAGTTCTTC
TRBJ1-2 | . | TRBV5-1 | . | CASSGDGLTYGYTF | TGCGCCAGCAGCGGGGACGGCCTGACCTATGGCTACACCTTC
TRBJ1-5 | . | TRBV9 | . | CASSGGGSNQPQHF | TGTGCCAGCAGCGGTGGGGGTTCTAATCAGCCCCAGCATTTT